Listed below are T cell receptor beta chains from one sample, sequenced in a study of blood T cell repertoires in COVID-19. Assay: immunoSEQ multiplex PCR; the TCRdb copy retains only in-frame clones and omits some. Here the sample spans around 700,000 clones, 85% to 90% being singletons. The specimen sequenced was peripheral blood. The receptor source for this set is a woman aged 18 to 35 with acute or convalescent COVID-19. Both conserved end residues are part of each CDR3. D genes are given only for firm matches. Size tells how often a clone was seen (once, few, many) or the class of an expanded clone, and some rows leave it out.

v_call: TRBV2; cdr3_length: 13; clone_size: .; d_call: TRBD1; j_call: TRBJ2-1; cdr3_aa: CASSVGQGNEQFF; cdr3_nt: TGTGCCAGCAGTGTGGGACAGGGGAATGAGCAGTTCTTC
v_call: TRBV12-3/TRBV12-4; cdr3_length: 13; clone_size: .; d_call: .; j_call: TRBJ1-1; cdr3_aa: CASSSTENTEAFF; cdr3_nt: TGTGCCAGCAGCTCTACAGAGAACACTGAAGCTTTCTTT
v_call: TRBV7-3; cdr3_length: 13; clone_size: .; d_call: .; j_call: TRBJ2-1; cdr3_aa: CASSFGTPNEQFF; cdr3_nt: TGTGCCAGCAGCTTTGGGACTCCCAATGAGCAGTTCTTC
v_call: TRBV18; cdr3_length: 15; clone_size: .; d_call: .; j_call: TRBJ1-2; cdr3_aa: CASSPPSQARYGYTF; cdr3_nt: TGTGCCAGCTCACCACCGAGTCAGGCGCGCTATGGCTACACCTTC
v_call: TRBV7-8; cdr3_length: 13; clone_size: .; d_call: .; j_call: TRBJ1-2; cdr3_aa: CASSLATQSGYTF; cdr3_nt: TGTGCCAGCAGCTTAGCGACACAGTCTGGCTACACCTTC
v_call: TRBV4-2; cdr3_length: 14; clone_size: .; d_call: .; j_call: TRBJ1-5; cdr3_aa: CASSQGAGYQPQHF; cdr3_nt: TGTGCCAGCAGCCAAGGGGCGGGTTATCAGCCCCAGCATTTT
v_call: TRBV24-1; cdr3_length: 15; clone_size: .; d_call: TRBD1; j_call: TRBJ1-3; cdr3_aa: CATSEQGDSGNTIYF; cdr3_nt: TGTGCCACCAGTGAACAGGGGGACTCTGGAAACACCATATATTTT
v_call: TRBV29-1; cdr3_length: 12; clone_size: .; d_call: .; j_call: TRBJ2-7; cdr3_aa: CSGRVGSYEQYF; cdr3_nt: TGCAGCGGGAGGGTAGGGTCCTACGAGCAGTACTTC
v_call: TRBV27; cdr3_length: 15; clone_size: .; d_call: TRBD1; j_call: TRBJ1-1; cdr3_aa: CASRGTNRGLSEAFF; cdr3_nt: TGTGCCAGCAGGGGAACCAACAGGGGGCTATCGGAAGCTTTCTTT
v_call: TRBV6-5; cdr3_length: 11; clone_size: .; d_call: .; j_call: TRBJ1-2; cdr3_aa: CASEVAYGYTF; cdr3_nt: TGTGCCAGCGAGGTCGCCTATGGCTACACCTTC
v_call: TRBV30; cdr3_length: 13; clone_size: .; d_call: .; j_call: TRBJ1-6; cdr3_aa: CAWRASYNSPLHF; cdr3_nt: TGTGCCTGGAGGGCTAGTTATAATTCACCCCTCCACTTT
v_call: TRBV18; cdr3_length: 15; clone_size: .; d_call: TRBD1; j_call: TRBJ1-3; cdr3_aa: CASSGTGGSGNTIYF; cdr3_nt: TGTGCCAGCTCAGGGACAGGCGGCTCTGGAAACACCATATATTTT
v_call: TRBV5-4; cdr3_length: 15; clone_size: once; d_call: .; j_call: TRBJ1-2; cdr3_aa: CASSLRIGGLNGYTF; cdr3_nt: TGTGCCAGCAGCCTCCGGATTGGAGGGTTAAATGGCTACACCTTC
v_call: TRBV20-1; cdr3_length: 11; clone_size: .; d_call: TRBD2; j_call: TRBJ2-2; cdr3_aa: CSAGNGRAVFF; cdr3_nt: TGCAGTGCCGGCAACGGGAGGGCCGTGTTTTTT
v_call: TRBV5-1; cdr3_length: 14; clone_size: once; d_call: TRBD1; j_call: TRBJ1-6; cdr3_aa: CASSSGQYNSPLHF; cdr3_nt: TGCGCCAGCAGCTCGGGACAGTATAATTCACCCCTCCACTTT
v_call: TRBV7-8; cdr3_length: 15; clone_size: .; d_call: .; j_call: TRBJ1-2; cdr3_aa: CASSLSGGYLDGYTF; cdr3_nt: TGTGCCAGCAGCTTGAGCGGGGGGTACTTGGATGGCTACACCTTC
v_call: TRBV6-2/TRBV6-3; cdr3_length: 12; clone_size: .; d_call: .; j_call: TRBJ2-3; cdr3_aa: CASSYALRAQYF; cdr3_nt: TGTGCCAGCAGTTACGCTCTCAGGGCGCAGTATTTT
v_call: TRBV14; cdr3_length: 12; clone_size: .; d_call: .; j_call: TRBJ1-2; cdr3_aa: CASSQNSYGYTF; cdr3_nt: TGTGCCAGCAGCCAAAACAGCTATGGCTACACCTTC
v_call: TRBV7-9; cdr3_length: 16; clone_size: .; d_call: .; j_call: TRBJ2-7; cdr3_aa: CASSLERAREGGEQYF; cdr3_nt: TGTGCCAGCAGCTTGGAGAGGGCCAGGGAGGGGGGCGAGCAGTACTTC
v_call: TRBV29-1; cdr3_length: 13; clone_size: .; d_call: TRBD1; j_call: TRBJ1-1; cdr3_aa: CSVPGQMNTEAFF; cdr3_nt: TGCAGCGTGCCGGGACAGATGAACACTGAAGCTTTCTTT
v_call: TRBV2; cdr3_length: 13; clone_size: .; d_call: .; j_call: TRBJ1-1; cdr3_aa: CATSLRGNTEAFF; cdr3_nt: TGTGCCACTAGTCTTCGGGGGAACACTGAAGCTTTCTTT
v_call: TRBV29-1; cdr3_length: 13; clone_size: .; d_call: .; j_call: TRBJ2-5; cdr3_aa: CSVPKIQGQTQYF; cdr3_nt: TGCAGCGTTCCCAAGATTCAGGGCCAGACCCAGTACTTC
v_call: TRBV5-1; cdr3_length: 14; clone_size: once; d_call: .; j_call: TRBJ2-7; cdr3_aa: CASSTGQPSYEQYF; cdr3_nt: TGCGCCAGCAGCACCGGACAGCCTTCCTACGAGCAGTACTTC
v_call: TRBV28; cdr3_length: 16; clone_size: .; d_call: .; j_call: TRBJ1-5; cdr3_aa: CASSSHRSGTNQPQHF; cdr3_nt: TGTGCCAGCAGTTCCCACAGAAGTGGTACGAATCAGCCCCAGCATTTT